The T cell receptor beta chain described here comes from a study of shared clonotypes between healthy human individuals. TCRdb's copy holds only in-frame clones and misses some; the assay was immunoSEQ multiplex PCR. The sample has around 2.5 million clones, approximately 93% seen once. This sequence was found in a man younger than 35 in good health. Some clones in this sample may be carry-over from other donors' samples. The sequenced material came from naive CD4+ T cells from PBMCs. Subset defined: CD45RA+ positively selected.

In nucleotides, the CDR3 is TGTGCCAGCAGTTTACTGGACAGGGAGAATTCACCCCTCCACTTT. Protein sequence: CASSLLDRENSPLHF. The gene calls are TRBV28 and TRBJ1-6; TRBD1 aligns across 8 bases. V gave up 2 bases and J gave up 7 bases; unmatched junction bases: 4. Germline V gives CDR1 MDHEN, CDR2 SYDVKM. CDR3 length equals 15 residues.